The T cell receptor beta chain described here comes from a study of response to subunit inactivated influenza vaccine. Of note for this clonotype: Its antigen remains unidentified.

Notes on the study in general: That few new T cells are recruited by each seasonal influenza vaccination was the authors' suggestion.

The CDR3 length is 17 residues. With 3 bases removed from V and 0 bases from J, the gap between germline ends came to 15 bases. The germline gives CDR1 ENHRY, CDR2 SYGVKD. TCRdb ran MiXCR on the RT-PCR reads and lists one entry per CDR3 protein. The sample includes 450,000 to 600,000 distinct CDR3 sequences, approximately 7.3% seen only once; the top ten take about an eighth. The chain recombines TRBV10-3 with TRBJ2-1, with a tentative D call TRBD2 (6 bases). This sequence was found in a man in his fifties or sixties who received an inactivated influenza vaccine. Sequencing was performed on PBMCs from blood, taken roughly 24 months after vaccination. This chain's CDR3 is CAISDPPGVSSYNEQFF. Here the CDR3 DNA reads TGTGCCATCAGTGATCCCCCGGGGGTAAGCTCCTACAATGAGCAGTTCTTC.